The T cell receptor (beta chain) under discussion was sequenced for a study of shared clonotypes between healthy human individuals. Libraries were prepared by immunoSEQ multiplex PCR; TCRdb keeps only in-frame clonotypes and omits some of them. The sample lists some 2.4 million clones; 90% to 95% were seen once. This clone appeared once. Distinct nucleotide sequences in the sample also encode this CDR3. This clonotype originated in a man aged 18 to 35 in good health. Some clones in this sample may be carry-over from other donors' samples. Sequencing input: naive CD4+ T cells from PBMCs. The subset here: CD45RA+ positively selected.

The CDR3 region has the DNA TGTGCCAGCAGCTTAGGCCTAGCCAATGAGCAGTTCTTC. It specifies CASSLGLANEQFF. This chain joins TRBV11-2 and TRBJ2-1; TRBD2 might be the D (5 bases). The ends were cut back, 1 base at V and 6 bases at J, with 7 bases in the middle. Germline V CDR1 and CDR2: SGHAT, FQNNGV. The CDR3 has 13 residues.